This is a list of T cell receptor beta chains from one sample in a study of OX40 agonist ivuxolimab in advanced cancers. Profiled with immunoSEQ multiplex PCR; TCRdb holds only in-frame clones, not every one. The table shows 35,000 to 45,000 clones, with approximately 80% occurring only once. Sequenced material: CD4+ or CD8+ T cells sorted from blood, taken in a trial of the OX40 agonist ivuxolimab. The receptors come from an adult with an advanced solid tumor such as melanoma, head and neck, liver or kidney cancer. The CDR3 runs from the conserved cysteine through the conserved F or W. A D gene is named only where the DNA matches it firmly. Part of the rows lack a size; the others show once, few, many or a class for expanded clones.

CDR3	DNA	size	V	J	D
CASSLLHFGNEQFF	TGTGCCAGCAGCCTACTCCATTTCGGTAATGAGCAGTTCTTC	.	TRBV28	TRBJ2-1	.
CSPPTERVIYEQYF	TGCAGCCCACCCACGGAGCGGGTGATCTACGAGCAGTACTTC	.	TRBV29-1	TRBJ2-7	.
CASRPRAREGQETQYF	TGTGCCAGTAGGCCACGGGCGCGGGAGGGCCAAGAGACCCAGTACTTC	.	TRBV19	TRBJ2-5	TRBD2
CASSDSWTTDEQFF	TGTGCCAGCAGTGACTCTTGGACCACGGATGAGCAGTTCTTC	few	TRBV10-3	TRBJ2-1	.
CASQFAPTYEQYF	TGTGCCAGCCAGTTTGCCCCCACCTACGAGCAGTACTTC	.	TRBV28	TRBJ2-7	.
CASSQIGGDTQYF	TGCGCCAGCAGCCAAATAGGGGGTGATACGCAGTATTTT	.	TRBV4-3	TRBJ2-3	.
CASSFGQGIYNEQFF	TGTGCCAGCAGCTTCGGGCAGGGGATCTACAATGAGCAGTTCTTC	.	TRBV7-9	TRBJ2-1	.
CASSIGFGRQRGHDEQFF	TGTGCCAGTAGTATAGGTTTTGGCAGGCAAAGGGGACACGATGAGCAGTTCTTC	.	TRBV19	TRBJ2-1	.
CASSLDWYTEAFF	TGTGCCAGCAGCTTGGATTGGTACACTGAAGCTTTCTTT	.	TRBV5-6	TRBJ1-1	.
CASSIGAGHGYTF	TGTGCCAGTAGTATAGGGGCGGGACACGGCTACACCTTC	.	TRBV19	TRBJ1-2	.
CASSLLLAGGGAYNEQFF	TGTGCCAGCAGCTTGTTACTAGCGGGAGGGGGCGCCTACAATGAGCAGTTCTTC	.	TRBV5-8	TRBJ2-1	TRBD2
CASSLGYF	TGTGCCAGCAGCTTAGGGTATTTT	.	TRBV7-2	TRBJ2-3	.
CASSQDRWTSGAGELFF	TGTGCCAGCAGCCAAGACCGATGGACTAGCGGGGCCGGGGAGCTGTTTTTT	.	TRBV14	TRBJ2-2	TRBD2
CAISRTGEDYGYTF	TGTGCCATCAGTAGGACAGGGGAGGACTATGGCTACACCTTC	.	TRBV10-3	TRBJ1-2	TRBD1
CASSLSGYNSYEQYF	TGTGCCAGCAGCCTCTCAGGGTATAACTCCTACGAGCAGTACTTC	.	TRBV7-2	TRBJ2-7	.
CASSTLAGGARGELFF	TGTGCCAGTAGTACCCTCGCGGGGGGTGCTAGAGGGGAGCTGTTTTTT	.	TRBV19	TRBJ2-2	TRBD2
CAWSSLAGVRDTQYF	TGTGCCTGGAGTTCCCTAGCGGGAGTAAGAGATACGCAGTATTTT	.	TRBV30	TRBJ2-3	TRBD2
CASSPQSRRGTDTQYF	TGTGCCAGCTCACCCCAGAGCAGGAGAGGCACAGATACGCAGTATTTT	.	TRBV18	TRBJ2-3	.
CASSSPTGNEKLFF	TGTGCCAGCAGCTCCCCCACAGGGAATGAAAAACTGTTTTTT	.	TRBV7-9	TRBJ1-4	.
CASSLSVVGYTF	TGTGCCAGCAGTTTGTCAGTGGTAGGCTACACCTTC	once	TRBV28	TRBJ1-2	.
CASSELWGEAFF	TGTGCCAGCAGTGAACTATGGGGTGAAGCTTTCTTT	.	TRBV2	TRBJ1-1	.
CASSLRPGLAGGVGYNEQFF	TGTGCCAGCAGTTTAAGGCCGGGACTAGCGGGAGGAGTGGGGTACAATGAGCAGTTCTTC	.	TRBV27	TRBJ2-1	TRBD2
CASSDLAGRGLAFF	TGTGCCAGCAGTGACCTCGCTGGGCGGGGGCTAGCTTTCTTT	.	TRBV28	TRBJ1-1	.
CASSYATGVGQPQHF	TGTGCCAGCAGTTACGCCACAGGAGTGGGACAGCCCCAGCATTTT	.	TRBV6-5	TRBJ1-5	.
CASIRITGELFF	TGTGCCAGCATTCGAATCACCGGGGAGCTGTTTTTT	.	TRBV7-9	TRBJ2-2	.
CASSPQGTEAFF	TGTGCCAGCAGTCCCCAAGGCACTGAAGCTTTCTTT	.	TRBV6-5	TRBJ1-1	.
CASSQDSDLVEAFF	TGCGCCAGCAGCCAAGATTCGGATCTCGTAGAAGCTTTCTTT	.	TRBV4-3	TRBJ1-1	.
CASSNTDFGRVATDTQYF	TGTGCCAGTAGTAACACGGACTTCGGCAGGGTGGCGACAGATACGCAGTATTTT	once	TRBV19	TRBJ2-3	.
CASSPRLAGGNNEQFF	TGTGCCAGCAGCCCTCGACTAGCGGGAGGGAACAATGAGCAGTTCTTC	once	TRBV4-2	TRBJ2-1	TRBD2
CASSSKPGLAGANYEQYF	TGTGCCAGCAGCTCGAAGCCGGGACTAGCGGGAGCGAACTACGAGCAGTACTTC	.	TRBV7-2	TRBJ2-7	TRBD2
CAWTGTGVGNTEAFF	TGTGCCTGGACTGGGACAGGGGTGGGGAACACTGAAGCTTTCTTT	few	TRBV30	TRBJ1-1	TRBD1
CASSEANGTAKNYGYTF	TGCGCCAGCAGTGAGGCAAACGGGACGGCAAAGAACTATGGCTACACCTTC	.	TRBV10-1	TRBJ1-2	.
CASSPRDRGATNEKLFF	TGTGCCAGCAGCCCCCGGGACAGGGGTGCAACTAATGAAAAACTGTTTTTT	many	TRBV7-9	TRBJ1-4	TRBD1
CSVQTGETQYF	TGCAGCGTTCAGACAGGGGAGACCCAGTACTTC	once	TRBV29-1	TRBJ2-5	TRBD1
CASSYSGPLDTQYF	TGTGCCAGCAGTTACTCGGGACCTTTAGATACGCAGTATTTT	.	TRBV6-6	TRBJ2-3	.
CASRDQGWNTEAFF	TGTGCCAGCCGGGATCAGGGGTGGAACACTGAAGCTTTCTTT	.	TRBV19	TRBJ1-1	.
CASSTDGNTGELFF	TGTGCCAGCAGCACTGACGGGAATACCGGGGAGCTGTTTTTT	.	TRBV6-5	TRBJ2-2	.
CASSREGSSNSPLHF	TGTGCCAGCTCTCGGGAAGGATCAAGTAATTCACCCCTCCACTTT	few	TRBV18	TRBJ1-6	.
CASSRGGLINQPQHF	TGTGCCAGCAGCCGAGGGGGCTTAATTAATCAGCCCCAGCATTTT	.	TRBV5-5	TRBJ1-5	TRBD1
CATRGGTEETQYF	TGTGCCACGAGGGGGGGGACAGAAGAGACCCAGTACTTC	.	TRBV10-3	TRBJ2-5	.
CASSFPASGTSTDTQYF	TGTGCCAGCAGTTTCCCTGCTAGCGGAACTAGCACAGATACGCAGTATTTT	.	TRBV28	TRBJ2-3	TRBD2
CASSSDIYSYNEQFF	TGTGCCAGCAGTTCGGACATCTACTCCTACAATGAGCAGTTCTTC	.	TRBV27	TRBJ2-1	.
CASGGGYTF	TGTGCCAGCGGGGGTGGCTACACCTTC	few	TRBV19	TRBJ1-2	.
CASSVLGQGYQPQHF	TGTGCCAGCAGTGTTCTTGGACAGGGGTATCAGCCCCAGCATTTT	.	TRBV2	TRBJ1-5	TRBD1
CASSPGQGGAFF	TGTGCCAGCAGCCCGGGACAGGGGGGGGCTTTCTTT	.	TRBV7-2	TRBJ1-1	TRBD1
CASSFLENSGNTIYF	TGTGCCAGCAGCTTTCTCGAGAACTCTGGAAACACCATATATTTT	.	TRBV7-9	TRBJ1-3	.
CASSLVDEQFF	TGTGCCAGCAGCTTAGTTGATGAGCAGTTCTTC	.	TRBV7-2	TRBJ2-1	.
CATVEEASTEAFF	TGTGCCACCGTCGAGGAAGCGAGCACTGAAGCTTTCTTT	few	TRBV2	TRBJ1-1	.
CSARDGQQETQYF	TGCAGCGCCCGAGACGGACAGCAAGAGACCCAGTACTTC	few	TRBV29-1	TRBJ2-5	.
CASIQGIGEFPYEQYF	TGTGCCAGCATTCAAGGAATAGGGGAATTTCCCTACGAGCAGTACTTC	once	TRBV6-6	TRBJ2-7	.
CASSYSTFGDTGELFF	TGTGCCAGCAGTTACTCGACATTCGGGGACACCGGGGAGCTGTTTTTT	.	TRBV6-6	TRBJ2-2	.
CASSSLRTDTQYF	TGTGCCAGTAGTTCTTTAAGAACAGATACGCAGTATTTT	.	TRBV19	TRBJ2-3	.
CASTAGSNQPQHF	TGTGCCAGCACAGCCGGGAGCAATCAGCCCCAGCATTTT	.	TRBV2	TRBJ1-5	.
CASSDLREAPVYEQYF	TGTGCCAGCAGCGACCTTCGAGAAGCTCCGGTGTACGAGCAGTACTTC	.	TRBV7-2	TRBJ2-7	.
CAISGDRGNNQPQHF	TGTGCCATCAGTGGGGACAGGGGGAATAATCAGCCCCAGCATTTT	.	TRBV10-3	TRBJ1-5	TRBD1
CASSSATAYSNQPQHF	TGTGCCAGCTCGTCTGCGACAGCTTATAGCAATCAGCCCCAGCATTTT	.	TRBV18	TRBJ1-5	.
CASSPTQGTIGNVLTF	TGTGCCAGCAGCCCAACCCAGGGGACCATAGGCAACGTCCTGACTTTC	once	TRBV9	TRBJ2-6	.
CASSFSISYEQYF	TGTGCCAGCAGCTTCTCAATATCCTACGAGCAGTACTTC	.	TRBV5-5	TRBJ2-7	.
CAISGAGGNGYTF	TGTGCCATCAGTGGGGCAGGGGGAAATGGCTACACCTTC	.	TRBV10-3	TRBJ1-2	TRBD1